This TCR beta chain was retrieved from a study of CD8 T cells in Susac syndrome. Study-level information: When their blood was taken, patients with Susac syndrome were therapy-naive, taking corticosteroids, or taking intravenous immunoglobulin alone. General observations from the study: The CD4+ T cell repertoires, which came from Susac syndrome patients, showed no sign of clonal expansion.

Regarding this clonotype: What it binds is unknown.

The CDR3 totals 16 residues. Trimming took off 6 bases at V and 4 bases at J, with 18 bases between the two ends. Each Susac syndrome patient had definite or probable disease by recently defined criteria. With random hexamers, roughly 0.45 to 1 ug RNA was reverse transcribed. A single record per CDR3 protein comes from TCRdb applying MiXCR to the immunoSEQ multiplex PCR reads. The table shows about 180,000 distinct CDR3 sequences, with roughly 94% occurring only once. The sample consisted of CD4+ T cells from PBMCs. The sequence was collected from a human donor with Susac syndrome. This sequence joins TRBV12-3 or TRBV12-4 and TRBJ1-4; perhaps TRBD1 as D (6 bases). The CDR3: CASSTRGRRINEKLFF. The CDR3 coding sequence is TGTGCCAGCAGCACCAGGGGCCGACGGATTAATGAAAAACTGTTTTTT.